What follows are 32 T cell receptor beta chains derived from one specimen sequenced in a study of PD-1 blockade in classical Hodgkin lymphoma. The protocol was immunoSEQ multiplex PCR, while the TCRdb copy is restricted to in-frame clones and leaves out a portion. The table records 9,100 or so clones, about four fifths of them present only once. Time point indicated: cycle 4 day 1 (C4D1), after less than seven weeks of nivolumab. Every one of the patients relapsed after autologous stem cell transplantation (brentuximab vedotin exposure was variable). CD8+ T cells were isolated from thawed PBMCs by magnetic negative selection. Material: CD8+ T cells from blood, obtained before the fourth cycle of nivolumab. These receptors were collected from a human donor with classical Hodgkin lymphoma.

The chain employs TRBV5-6 and TRBJ2-5; D is unclear. The germline gives CDR1 SGHDT, CDR2 YYEEEE. The CDR3 loop spans 11 amino acids. Deletions cut 5 bases from V and 9 bases from J, with 11 bases between. Written as DNA, the CDR3 is TGTGCCAGCAGTTCCTCCGAGTCCCAGTACTTC. Residues: CASSSSESQYF.

This chain joins TRBV7-9 and TRBJ1-5, with a possible D match to TRBD1 (5 bases). V was pared by 4 bases and J by 0 bases, with 13 bases between. Germline CDR1 and CDR2: SEHNR and FQNEAQ (reference sequence). The CDR3 runs 16 residues. CDR3 sequence (DNA): TGTGCCAGCAGCTCCCAGGGATCCTATAGCAATCAGCCCCAGCATTTT. Translation: CASSSQGSYSNQPQHF.

V and J are TRBV7-3 and TRBJ2-3; D possibly matches TRBD1 or TRBD2 (5 bases each). From germline, CDR1 is SGHTA and CDR2 FQGTGA. V was cut by 5 bases and J by 7 bases, with 19 bases left in between. This CDR3 contains 15 residues. In nucleotides, the CDR3 is TGTGCCAGCAGCCCAACTGGGACGGCTTTTAATACGCAGTATTTT. It yields the protein CASSPTGTAFNTQYF. Combining the CDR3 with reference TRBV7-3 and TRBJ2-3 gives the whole variable domain GAGVSQTPSNKVTEKGKYVELRCDPISGHTALYWYRQSLGQGPEFLIYFQGTGAADDSGLPNDRFFAVRPEGSVSTLKIQRTERGDSAVYLCASSPTGTAFNTQYFGPGTRLTVL.

The V gene is TRBV30, the J gene TRBJ1-2; no clear D gene. CDR1 and CDR2 (germline): GTSNPN, SVGIG (reference sequence). This CDR3 has 12 residues. V was trimmed by 7 bases and J by 5 bases, leaving 14 bases between them. The CDR3 here is CASQTESYGYTF. CDR3 in DNA: TGTGCCTCCCAAACCGAATCTTATGGCTACACCTTC.

The V gene is TRBV4-1, the J gene TRBJ2-1, with 8 bases identical to TRBD1. With V trimmed by 0 bases and J by 0 bases, 4 bases remained unmatched. CDR1 MGHRA and CDR2 YSYEKL come from the germline V gene. This CDR3 spans 17 amino acids. CDR3 nucleotide sequence: TGCGCCAGCAGCCAAGACCGAACAGGGGGCTCCTACAATGAGCAGTTCTTC. Translated: CASSQDRTGGSYNEQFF.

This chain uses TRBV5-6 with TRBJ2-1; a possible D gene is TRBD2 (7 bases). Germline CDR1 is SGHDT and CDR2 is YYEEEE. V was clipped by 0 bases and J by 2 bases, with 12 bases between them. The CDR3 length is 16 residues. Here the CDR3 reads CASSLDRGATYNEQFF. CDR3 in DNA: TGTGCCAGCAGCTTGGATCGGGGGGCGACCTACAATGAGCAGTTCTTC.

This clone has just a few counts. V is TRBV6-5 and J is TRBJ2-1; tentative D call: TRBD1 (5 bases). Trimming cost V 0 bases and J 2 bases, with 8 bases left between them. This CDR3 is 15 amino acids long. The germline gives CDR1 MNHEY, CDR2 SVGAGI. CDR3: CASSYSGPPYNEQFF. CDR3 nucleotides: TGTGCCAGCAGTTACTCGGGGCCCCCCTACAATGAGCAGTTCTTC.

In DNA form, the CDR3 reads TGCAGCGTTTGGGACAACTATGGCTACACCTTC. Encoded protein: CSVWDNYGYTF. The V and J genes are TRBV29-1 and TRBJ1-2, with D tentatively TRBD1 (5 bases). V lost 5 bases, J lost 2 bases, and 6 bases lay in between. The CDR3 runs 11 residues. Looked up from germline, CDR1 is SQVTM and CDR2 is ANQGSEA.

CDR3: CSAETGPNTGELFF. In DNA form, the CDR3 reads TGCAGCGCCGAGACAGGTCCGAACACCGGGGAGCTGTTTTTT. The chain joins TRBV29-1 to TRBJ2-2; D perhaps matches TRBD1 (6 bases). From germline, CDR1 is SQVTM and CDR2 ANQGSEA. This CDR3 spans 14 amino acids. The V and J ends lost 7 bases and 0 bases respectively, with 12 bases between them.

The rearrangement uses TRBV25-1 and TRBJ1-4; D gene uncertain. Looked up from germline, CDR1 is MGHDK and CDR2 is SYGVNS. Trimming cost V 4 bases and J 0 bases, with 9 bases left between them. CDR3 length equals 15 residues. The CDR3 DNA reads TGTGCCAGCAGTGTCTTGGTTGCAACTAATGAAAAACTGTTTTTT. This translates into CASSVLVATNEKLFF.

This chain joins TRBV6-6 and TRBJ2-7; the match to TRBD1 covers 9 bases. This CDR3 comprises 15 residues. Germline lookup yields CDR1 MNHNY and CDR2 SVGAGI (reference sequence). With V trimmed by 5 bases and J by 3 bases, 8 bases remained unmatched. The CDR3 loop is CASSHGTGPYYEQYF. The CDR3 DNA is TGTGCCAGCAGTCATGGGACAGGGCCGTACTACGAGCAGTACTTC.

The chain joins TRBV6-6 to TRBJ2-7; a weak D match, TRBD1 (6 bases). This CDR3 contains 12 residues. Per germline, CDR1 MNHNY and CDR2 SVGAGI (reference sequence). V lost 6 bases and J lost 5, with 11 bases in between. The CDR3 nucleotides read TGTGCCAGCAGCCTTGGACAGCACGAGCAGTACTTC. Protein: CASSLGQHEQYF.

The table lists this clone with a count of one. The chain uses TRBV28 and TRBJ2-2; D not resolved. Germline CDR1 is MDHEN and CDR2 is SYDVKM. Trimming took 5 bases from V and 4 from J, leaving 11 bases between them. CDR3 length equals 14 residues. The CDR3 DNA reads TGTGCCAGCAGTCCCGCCCTTGTCACCGGGGAGCTGTTTTTT. Translation gives CASSPALVTGELFF.

This clone appeared once. The chain uses TRBV4-1 and TRBJ1-6; D is unresolved. Between the trimmed V and J ends, which lost 4 bases and 9 bases, there was a span of 16 bases. This CDR3 spans 15 amino acids. Germline CDR1 is MGHRA and CDR2 is YSYEKL. CDR3 sequence: CASSRGPGGFSPLHF. CDR3 in DNA: TGCGCCAGCAGCCGAGGACCCGGTGGATTTTCACCCCTCCACTTT.

The chain recombines TRBV29-1 with TRBJ2-1; TRBD2 matches at 11 bases. The germline gives CDR1 SQVTM, CDR2 ANQGSEA. The CDR3 length is 14 residues. Losses at the gene ends were 7 bases for V and 2 bases for J; bases not matched to a gene: 4. The CDR3 sequence is CSEELAGAYNEQFF. CDR3 nucleotide sequence: TGCAGCGAAGAACTAGCGGGGGCCTACAATGAGCAGTTCTTC.

There are a few counts of this clone. This chain links TRBV7-9 with TRBJ1-2; unclear D gene. Germline V gene sequence: CDR1 SEHNR, CDR2 FQNEAQ (reference sequence). V was shortened by 3 bases and J by 5 bases, with 10 bases between the two germline ends. This CDR3 contains 13 residues. The CDR3 reads CASSFWTEYGYTF. Written as DNA, the CDR3 is TGTGCCAGCAGCTTTTGGACGGAATATGGCTACACCTTC.

This clone was recorded a few times. The rearrangement joins TRBV2 to TRBJ2-1; 14 nucleotides align to TRBD2. The V and J ends lost 6 bases and 8 bases, in that order; junction bases with no gene match: 3. This CDR3 has 14 residues. Germline-derived CDR1 and CDR2 are SNHLY and FYNNEI. CDR3 sequence: CASRTSGGADEQFF. The CDR3 DNA reads as TGTGCCAGCAGGACTAGCGGGGGGGCAGATGAGCAGTTCTTC.

V gene TRBV4-1 combines with J gene TRBJ1-5; D perhaps matches TRBD1 (5 bases). Trimming stripped 3 bases from V and 5 bases from J, with 11 bases between. The CDR3 is made up of 14 amino acids. The V gene's germline CDR1 is MGHRA and CDR2 YSYEKL. CDR3 in DNA: TGCGCCAGCAGCCATATAGGGGTTCATCAGCCCCAGCATTTT. It specifies CASSHIGVHQPQHF.

The gene calls are TRBV5-1 and TRBJ1-2; 9 bases are a match to TRBD1. Germline V gives CDR1 SGHRS, CDR2 YFSETQ. The J segment lost 6 bases and the V segment lost 2 bases, leaving 2 bases of the junction unmatched. The length of the CDR3 is 13 residues. CDR3 protein: CASSFTGGNGYTF. The CDR3 DNA reads TGCGCCAGCAGCTTTACAGGGGGCAATGGCTACACCTTC. The variable domain in full, with the rest retrieved from reference TRBV5-1 and TRBJ1-2, is KAGVTQTPRYLIKTRGQQVTLSCSPISGHRSVSWYQQTPGQGLQFLFEYFSETQRNKGNFPGRFSGRQFSNSRSEMNVSTLELGDSALYLCASSFTGGNGYTFGSGTRLTVV.

The CDR3: CASGFRGVNTEAFF. The CDR3, as DNA: TGTGCCAGCGGCTTTAGAGGGGTGAACACTGAAGCTTTCTTT. This rearrangement joins TRBV27 to TRBJ1-1; weak D call: TRBD1 (5 bases). The CDR3 is made up of 14 amino acids. Germline V gene lookup returns CDR1 MNHEY and CDR2 SMNVEV (reference sequence). V lost 8 bases and J 0 bases, leaving 13 bases between the germline ends.

V usage is TRBV11-3 and J usage is TRBJ2-1; D gene unclear. The CDR3 loop spans 15 amino acids. Germline V gives CDR1 SGHNT, CDR2 YENEEA. Trimming removed 0 bases at V and 0 bases at J, with 6 bases between. The CDR3 region has the DNA TGTGCCAGCAGCTTAGACGCTAGCTCCTACAATGAGCAGTTCTTC. Encoded protein: CASSLDASSYNEQFF.

A single count supports this clone. The chain joins TRBV19 to TRBJ2-7; D is unresolved. CDR1 is LNHDA and CDR2 is SQIVND in the germline V gene (reference sequence). Trimming stripped 1 base from V and 4 bases from J, with 11 bases between. The CDR3 sequence is 14 residues long. CDR3 in amino acids: CASSIGAGFYEQYF. In DNA, the CDR3 is TGTGCCAGTAGTATAGGGGCCGGGTTTTACGAGCAGTACTTC.

The chain carries TRBV7-9 and TRBJ2-1, with 10 bases that match TRBD2. Germline V gives CDR1 SEHNR, CDR2 FQNEAQ (reference sequence). This CDR3 is built from 16 residues. V trimming: 4 bases; J trimming: 2 bases; junction bases outside the gene matches: 5. The CDR3 coding sequence is TGTGCCAGCAGCTCTTTAGCGGGGGGCCCCTACAATGAGCAGTTCTTC. It encodes CASSSLAGGPYNEQFF. The variable domain in full, completed from reference TRBV7-9 and TRBJ2-1, reads DTGVSQNPRHKITKRGQNVTFRCDPISEHNRLYWYRQTLGQGPEFLTYFQNEAQLEKSRLLSDRFSAERPKGSFSTLEIQRTEQGDSAMYLCASSSLAGGPYNEQFFGPGTRLTVL.

The genes are TRBV5-1 and TRBJ2-5; no clear D. CDR1 is SGHRS and CDR2 is YFSETQ in the germline V gene. The CDR3 extends over 14 amino acids. V dropped 0 bases and J dropped 1 base, with 7 bases sitting between them. This CDR3 is CASSLAVSQETQYF. The CDR3 bases are TGCGCCAGCAGCTTGGCCGTCAGCCAAGAGACCCAGTACTTC.

This clone appeared once. J is TRBJ2-2 and V is TRBV2; TRBD2 agrees at 11 bases. Trimming took 3 bases from V and 9 from J; bases not matched to a gene: 12. The CDR3 consists of 17 residues. Germline values: CDR1 SNHLY, CDR2 FYNNEI. CDR3 coding DNA: TGTGCCAGCAGTGATCCGACTAGCGGGGAGCCCAAGCGGGAGCTGTTTTTT. This encodes CASSDPTSGEPKRELFF.

This chain connects TRBV6-6 to TRBJ1-4; D not certain. Deletions cut 6 bases from V and 5 bases from J, with 10 bases between. The CDR3 totals 13 residues. Germline CDR1 reads MNHNY; CDR2 reads SVGAGI (reference sequence). The CDR3 sequence is CASRDGINEKLFF. For the CDR3, the DNA is TGTGCCAGCAGGGACGGAATAAATGAAAAACTGTTTTTT.

This clone was observed a handful of times. A read error may produce the germline difference seen at one junction end. This chain joins TRBV7-7 and TRBJ2-3; maybe TRBD2 (6 bases). CDR1 SSHAT and CDR2 FNYEAQ come from the germline V gene (reference sequence). The CDR3 runs to 16 residues. The DNA of the CDR3 is TGCGCCAGCAGCCAAGATGGGGGGTATAGCACAGATACGCAGTATTTT. This translates into CASSQDGGYSTDTQYF.

The rearrangement joins TRBV14 to TRBJ1-2; the match to TRBD1 covers 10 bases. Germline V gene lookup returns CDR1 SGHDN and CDR2 FVKESK. The CDR3 totals 14 residues. J was trimmed by 7 bases and V by 4 bases; bases with no gene match: 6. CDR3 DNA: TGTGCCAGCAGCCGCGGACAGGGGGACGTTGGCTACACCTTC. This sequence encodes CASSRGQGDVGYTF.

This clone showed up just once. The J gene is TRBJ1-3, the V gene TRBV30; D remains unclear. The germline CDR1 and CDR2 sequences are GTSNPN and SVGIG (reference sequence). The V and J ends lost 2 bases and 3 bases respectively, with 11 bases between them. This CDR3 has 14 residues. CDR3 DNA sequence: TGTGCCTGGAGTATTTTGTTAGGTGGAAACACCATATATTTT. It is translated as CAWSILLGGNTIYF. The full variable domain, in which reference TRBV30 and TRBJ1-3 provide the parts outside the CDR3, is SQTIHQWPATLVQPVGSPLSLECTVEGTSNPNLYWYRQAAGRGLQLLFYSVGIGQISSEVPQNLSASRPQDRQFILSSKKLLLSDSGFYLCAWSILLGGNTIYFGEGSWLTVV.

The rearrangement joins TRBV4-1 to TRBJ1-2; D uncertain. The CDR3 is 12 amino acids. The V and J ends lost 3 bases and 2 bases respectively, with 4 bases between them. The V gene's germline CDR1 is MGHRA and CDR2 YSYEKL. CDR3 sequence reads: CASSQGNYGYTF. CDR3 nucleotide sequence: TGCGCCAGCAGCCAGGGCAACTATGGCTACACCTTC.

A few counts support this clone. The J gene is TRBJ1-2, the V gene TRBV7-9; weak D call: TRBD1 (5 bases). The CDR3 is 13 amino acids. Germline CDR1 reads SEHNR; CDR2 reads FQNEAQ (reference sequence). Trimming took off 0 bases at V and 7 bases at J, with 9 bases between the two ends. CDR3 protein: CASSLAKGFGYTF. CDR3 DNA: TGTGCCAGCAGCTTAGCGAAGGGGTTTGGCTACACCTTC.

This clone was detected a few times. V usage is TRBV11-3 and J usage is TRBJ2-7; 7 bases match TRBD1. This CDR3 region has 13 residues. Trimming cost V 3 bases and J 5 bases; bases outside gene matches: 4. Per the germline V gene, CDR1 is SGHNT and CDR2 is YENEEA. The CDR3 is CASSFGQGDEQYF. For the CDR3, the DNA is TGTGCCAGCAGCTTCGGTCAGGGGGACGAGCAGTACTTC.